The 2 T cell receptor beta chains reported below all come from one sample, sequenced in a study of PD-1 blockade in mismatch repair-deficient tumors. The assay was immunoSEQ multiplex PCR, and TCRdb's table has in-frame clones only and misses some. The table records about 120,000 clones, roughly 80% of them present only once. Sequences were derived from peripheral blood, sampled 60 to 65 weeks after starting pembrolizumab. The source is an adult with mismatch repair-deficient cancer.

The genes are TRBV7-3 and TRBJ2-2, with 11 bases identical to TRBD2. The germline gives CDR1 SGHTA, CDR2 FQGTGA. V shed 2 bases, J shed 2 bases, and the junction held 7 bases outside the gene matches. This CDR3 comprises 18 residues. The CDR3 region is CASSLGTSGFFNTGELFF. The CDR3 DNA sequence: TGTGCCAGCAGCTTAGGGACTAGCGGCTTTTTTAACACCGGGGAGCTGTTTTTT.

The chain uses TRBV13 and TRBJ2-7, with D perhaps TRBD1 (6 bases). V was cut by 3 bases and J by 3 bases, with 12 bases left in between. The CDR3 has 14 amino acids. Germline CDR1 PRHDT, CDR2 FYEKMQ (reference sequence). The CDR3 loop reads CASSLGVQGYEQYF. The DNA for the CDR3 is TGTGCCAGCAGCTTGGGTGTACAGGGCTACGAGCAGTACTTC.